The sequence of this T cell receptor (beta chain) was determined in a study of blood T cell repertoires in COVID-19. On the study more broadly: Sites across the United States, Italy and Spain contributed samples from acute and convalescent COVID-19. Sample material is recorded as cDNA or gDNA derived from T cells, B-cell-depleted T cells, or PBMCs.

Authors' data handling: Amplification with reference gene primers provided the estimates of nucleated cell counts. The table came from immunoSEQ multiplex PCR; TCRdb's copy has only in-frame clones and leaves some out. V, J and clone size reflect that table, while D and trimming were determined from the DNA. This table has a few hundred thousand clones, about four fifths appearing once. Germline V gives CDR1 LGHNA, CDR2 YNFKEQ. CDR3 length equals 15 residues. V lost 2 bases and J lost 4, with 13 bases in between. This clone was detected a few times. This chain links TRBV4-2 with TRBJ2-3; D gene unclear. This receptor was identified in a young man who had recovered from COVID-19. The specimen was peripheral blood. The CDR3 bases are TGTGCCAGCAGCCAATCACCCCGGTATGCAGATACGCAGTATTTT. Amino acid sequence: CASSQSPRYADTQYF.